A single sample is the source of the 26 T cell receptor beta chains below, sequenced in a study of memory CD4+ T cells and cytomegalovirus serostatus. The sort gate was single viable CD3+CD4+CD8-CD45RO+ cells for memory CD4+ T cells. Clones were sequenced by immunoSEQ multiplex PCR, and TCRdb holds only the in-frame ones, with some missing. The sample holds 55,000 to 60,000 clones; approximately 78% are singletons and the top ten take approximately 1.1%. Sequencing used memory CD4+ T cells from blood. All receptors derive from an adult in good health and CMV-seronegative.

V and J are TRBV5-1 and TRBJ2-7; D gene uncertain. V was pared by 0 bases and J by 3 bases, with 10 bases between. Germline CDR1 and CDR2: SGHRS and YFSETQ. The CDR3 runs 14 residues. CDR3 sequence: CASSLVGDDYEQYF. CDR3 bases: TGCGCCAGCAGCTTGGTTGGTGATGACTACGAGCAGTACTTC.

There are a few counts of this clone. V is TRBV5-5 and J is TRBJ1-5; 8 bases align to TRBD1. The CDR3 has 14 residues. J gave up 6 bases and V 1 base, and 3 bases lay outside the gene matches. From germline, CDR1 is SGHKS and CDR2 YYEKEE (reference sequence). DNA of the CDR3: TGTGCCAGCAGCTTGAGCAGGGGGCCTCAGCCCCAGCATTTT. Translation gives CASSLSRGPQPQHF.

V gene TRBV5-4 combines with J gene TRBJ1-2, with TRBD1 matching over 8 bases. V lost 1 base to trimming and J lost 6 bases; unmatched junction nucleotides: 8. Germline CDR1 is SGHNT and CDR2 is YYREEE (reference sequence). This CDR3 is 15 amino acids long. CDR3 DNA: TGTGCCAGCAGCTTGATCGCAGGGGGCGCAAATGGCTACACCTTC. Protein sequence: CASSLIAGGANGYTF.

The V gene is TRBV7-6, the J gene TRBJ2-3; TRBD1 matches 10 bases. Germline CDR1 reads SGHVS; CDR2 reads FNYEAQ. The CDR3 contains 16 residues. J gave up 3 bases and V 4 bases, and 7 bases lay outside the gene matches. CDR3 nucleotide sequence: TGTGCCAGCAGCTCGACAGGGGGCGGTTTGACAGATACGCAGTATTTT. Protein: CASSSTGGGLTDTQYF. The whole variable domain, filled in from reference TRBV7-6 and TRBJ2-3, reads GAGVSQSPRYKVTKRGQDVALRCDPISGHVSLYWYRQALGQGPEFLTYFNYEAQQDKSGLPNDRFSAERPEGSISTLTIQRTEQRDSAMYRCASSSTGGGLTDTQYFGPGTRLTVL.

This chain links TRBV12-5 with TRBJ1-5; a weak D match, TRBD1 (5 bases). The CDR3 is 16 amino acids. Germline V gene lookup returns CDR1 LGHNT and CDR2 FRNRAP. Trimming pared 1 base from V and 5 bases from J, leaving 15 bases between. The CDR3 nucleotides read TGTGCTAGTGGTTTGGGCAGCGGGAGGGGCTATCAGCCCCAGCATTTT. Its protein is CASGLGSGRGYQPQHF.

The gene calls are TRBV18 and TRBJ2-6; no definite D call. Trimming took 1 base from V and 1 from J, leaving 11 bases between them. The CDR3 spans 17 residues. In germline, CDR1 is KGHSH, CDR2 LQKENI. The CDR3 loop is CASSPQGSYSGANVLTF. The CDR3 bases are TGTGCCAGCTCACCACAGGGTTCGTATTCTGGGGCCAACGTCCTGACTTTC.

The rearrangement uses TRBV20-1 and TRBJ1-1, with D possibly being TRBD1 (5 bases). Germline V gene lookup returns CDR1 DFQATT and CDR2 SNEGSKA (reference sequence). The V and J ends lost 3 bases and 12 bases respectively, with 11 bases between them. The CDR3 contains 10 residues. The CDR3 reads CSASRGETFF. CDR3 nucleotides: TGCAGTGCTAGTAGGGGAGAAACTTTCTTT.

CDR3 region: CASSQSRSGKNEQFF. The DNA of the CDR3 is TGTGCCAGCAGCCAATCACGCAGCGGGAAAAACGAGCAGTTCTTC. V and J are TRBV16 and TRBJ2-1; 7 nucleotides match TRBD2. Trimming took 0 bases from V and 10 from J; bases not matched to a gene: 9. Per the germline V gene, CDR1 is KGHSY and CDR2 is FQNENV. The CDR3 is 15 residues long.

This chain links TRBV19 with TRBJ2-7; 11 bases match TRBD1. V lost 6 bases to trimming and J lost 3 bases; unmatched junction nucleotides: 10. Germline loops: CDR1 LNHDA, CDR2 SQIVND (reference sequence). This CDR3 region has 16 residues. Written as DNA, the CDR3 is TGTGCCAGTAGGACTGCGGGGACAGGGGGGTTCTACGAGCAGTACTTC. It encodes CASRTAGTGGFYEQYF.

V usage is TRBV19 and J usage is TRBJ1-4; D gene unclear. Looked up from germline, CDR1 is LNHDA and CDR2 is SQIVND (reference sequence). Trimming stripped 5 bases from V and 15 bases from J, with 25 bases between. The CDR3 runs to 15 residues. Written as DNA, the CDR3 is TGTGCCAGTAGTGACGGACGGAGCCTCTGGGGAGGGATGTTTTTT. Protein sequence: CASSDGRSLWGGMFF.

The chain is built from TRBV30 and TRBJ1-1; D is ambiguous. Germline CDR1 and CDR2: GTSNPN and SVGIG (reference sequence). There are 15 residues in the CDR3. Trimming removed 3 bases at V and 0 bases at J, with 14 bases between. The CDR3 DNA reads TGTGCCTGGAGGGGCAGAATACTATTGAACACTGAAGCTTTCTTT. Its translation: CAWRGRILLNTEAFF.

The genes are TRBV4-3 and TRBJ2-3; D call uncertain. The CDR3 totals 13 residues. CDR1 and CDR2 from the germline V gene are LGHNA and YSLEER. Between the trimmed V and J ends, which lost 0 bases and 5 bases, there was a span of 6 bases. In DNA, the CDR3 is TGCGCCAGCAGCCAAGATCTTGGAGATACGCAGTATTTT. This sequence encodes CASSQDLGDTQYF.

This chain connects TRBV25-1 to TRBJ2-1, with TRBD2 matching over 9 bases. In germline, CDR1 is MGHDK, CDR2 SYGVNS. Trimming removed 4 bases from V and 6 bases from J; junction bases left unmatched: 10. The length of the CDR3 is 16 residues. As DNA, the CDR3 is TGTGCCAGCAGTGCCCTTAGCGGGAGTACGTCCAATGAGCAGTTCTTC. Translating it yields CASSALSGSTSNEQFF. Full variable domain (missing parts from reference TRBV25-1 and TRBJ2-1): EADIYQTPRYLVIGTGKKITLECSQTMGHDKMYWYQQDPGMELHLIHYSYGVNSTEKGDLSSESTVSRIRTEHFPLTLESARPSHTSQYLCASSALSGSTSNEQFFGPGTRLTVL.

This clone was detected only once. This chain joins TRBV6-1 and TRBJ1-1, with unresolved D. There are 13 residues in the CDR3. Germline V gene data show CDR1 as MNHNS and CDR2 as SASEGT. V was shortened by 8 bases and J by 0 bases, with 10 bases between the two germline ends. The CDR3 reads CASGPRMNTEAFF. Written as DNA, the CDR3 is TGTGCCAGCGGTCCCCGGATGAACACTGAAGCTTTCTTT.

The gene calls are TRBV19 and TRBJ2-3, with TRBD2 identical over 9 bases. Trimming cost V 0 bases and J 2 bases; bases outside gene matches: 6. The CDR3 has 17 residues. Germline V lookup: CDR1 LNHDA, CDR2 SQIVND (reference sequence). In DNA, the CDR3 is TGTGCCAGTAGTATAGATGCCCTAGCGGGATTCACAGATACGCAGTATTTT. This codes for CASSIDALAGFTDTQYF. The full variable domain, completed using reference TRBV19 and TRBJ2-3, is DGGITQSPKYLFRKEGQNVTLSCEQNLNHDAMYWYRQDPGQGLRLIYYSQIVNDFQKGDIAEGYSVSREKKESFPLTVTSAQKNPTAFYLCASSIDALAGFTDTQYFGPGTRLTVL.

The chain combines TRBV5-1 with TRBJ2-6, with D hard to call. The CDR3 sequence is 16 residues long. The V end was cut by 4 bases, the J end by 0 bases, with 11 bases between. CDR1 is SGHRS, CDR2 YFSETQ, per germline. As DNA, the CDR3 is TGCGCCAGCAGCCCTGACGGTAACTCTGGGGCCAACGTCCTGACTTTC. Its translation is CASSPDGNSGANVLTF.

The chain employs TRBV7-9 and TRBJ2-5; 12 nucleotides match TRBD2. This CDR3 has 17 amino acids. Germline V gene data show CDR1 as SEHNR and CDR2 as FQNEAQ (reference sequence). V dropped 1 base and J dropped 2; count of bases not matched to a gene: 5. CDR3 amino acids: CASSLGLAGALQETQYF. The CDR3 DNA reads TGTGCCAGCAGCTTAGGACTAGCGGGAGCACTTCAAGAGACCCAGTACTTC.

The chain uses TRBV10-3 and TRBJ2-7, with no clear D. Germline lookup yields CDR1 ENHRY and CDR2 SYGVKD. This CDR3 has 15 residues. The ends were cut back, 2 bases at V and 2 bases at J, with 13 bases in the middle. CDR3 bases: TGTGCCATCAGTGAGGTGGAGTGGGGTGCCTACGAGCAGTACTTC. Protein sequence: CAISEVEWGAYEQYF.

The rearrangement uses TRBV30 and TRBJ2-1; the match to TRBD2 covers 9 bases. The CDR3 runs to 14 residues. V shed 2 bases, J shed 7 bases, and the junction held 6 bases outside the gene matches. Germline V CDR1 and CDR2: GTSNPN, SVGIG (reference sequence). The CDR3 DNA sequence: TGTGCCTGGAGTTTTAGCGGGAGTGGGAATGAGCAGTTCTTC. Translated: CAWSFSGSGNEQFF.

About this clone: The sample contains more than one DNA sequence encoding this CDR3. V gene TRBV6-5 combines with J gene TRBJ1-5; D might be TRBD1 (5 bases). The germline gives CDR1 MNHEY, CDR2 SVGAGI. The length of the CDR3 is 15 residues. V lost 5 bases to trimming and J lost 4 bases, with 15 bases between them. CDR3 amino acids: CASSPRGRGNQPQHF. In DNA form, the CDR3 reads TGTGCCAGCAGTCCCCGAGGGAGGGGTAATCAGCCCCAGCATTTT.

This chain connects TRBV14 to TRBJ1-1; D remains ambiguous. V was trimmed by 1 base and J by 0 bases, leaving 9 bases between them. CDR3 length: 15 residues. Germline loops: CDR1 SGHDN, CDR2 FVKESK. The CDR3 coding sequence is TGTGCCAGCAGCCAAGTAGCGAGGGTGAACACTGAAGCTTTCTTT. The encoded protein is CASSQVARVNTEAFF.

In nucleotides, the CDR3 is TGTGCTAGTGGTTTGGTACCGAACACCGGGGAGCTGTTTTTT. Protein sequence: CASGLVPNTGELFF. V gene TRBV12-5 combines with J gene TRBJ2-2; unclear D gene. Germline assignment: CDR1 LGHNT and CDR2 FRNRAP. Trimming removed 0 bases from V and 0 bases from J, with 2 bases in between. This CDR3 has 14 amino acids.

The chain links TRBV27 to TRBJ2-6; D remains unclear. With 7 bases removed from V and 0 bases from J, the gap between germline ends came to 10 bases. Germline V gene data show CDR1 as MNHEY and CDR2 as SMNVEV (reference sequence). The CDR3 is made up of 15 amino acids. The CDR3 sequence is CASTHGRSGANVLTF. Here the CDR3 DNA reads TGTGCCAGCACCCACGGCCGCTCTGGGGCCAACGTCCTGACTTTC. Supplemented by reference TRBV27 and TRBJ2-6, the full variable domain reads EAQVTQNPRYLITVTGKKLTVTCSQNMNHEYMSWYRQDPGLGLRQIYYSMNVEVTDKGDVPEGYKVSRKEKRNFPLILESPSPNQTSLYFCASTHGRSGANVLTFGAGSRLTVL.

This clone was seen once. The CDR3: CASSRVPGGESSYEQYF. CDR3 bases: TGCGCCAGCAGCCGGGTCCCAGGGGGCGAGAGCTCCTACGAGCAGTACTTC. The chain combines TRBV5-1 with TRBJ2-7, with TRBD1 matching 8 bases. CDR1 and CDR2 (germline): SGHRS, YFSETQ. V dropped 4 bases and J dropped 0; count of bases not matched to a gene: 12. CDR3 length: 17 amino acids.

This clone was seen once. The chain is built from TRBV4-2 and TRBJ2-1; tentative D call: TRBD2 (6 bases). Trimming removed 3 bases at V and 0 bases at J, with 12 bases between. Per the germline V gene, CDR1 is LGHNA and CDR2 is YNFKEQ. CDR3 length equals 16 residues. CDR3 region: CASSQTPGLSYNEQFF. The CDR3 DNA reads as TGTGCCAGCAGCCAGACACCGGGACTCTCCTACAATGAGCAGTTCTTC.

The chain employs TRBV5-6 and TRBJ2-7; TRBD1 might be the D (6 bases). The V end was cut by 1 base, the J end by 8 bases, with 13 bases between. Germline V CDR1 and CDR2: SGHDT, YYEEEE. There are 13 residues in the CDR3. CDR3 bases: TGTGCCAGCAGCTTGCGACAGGTGGATAAGCAGTACTTC. Translation gives CASSLRQVDKQYF.